This T cell receptor (beta chain) was recovered during a study of blood T cell repertoires in COVID-19 (dated by TCRdb to the early 2020s). About the investigation overall: Samples from collaborators originated in the United States, Italy and Spain and spanned both the acute and convalescent phases of COVID-19. The material from the prospective study consisted of cDNA or gDNA derived from T cells, B-cell-depleted T cells, or PBMCs. The repertoires were made available in a free public database intended to serve as a resource for research on the immune response to SARS-CoV-2. The samples were drawn from two sources: the first 160 participants of the ongoing ImmuneRACE study, and over 1,000 subjects contributed by 6 global collaborators. The sample metadata nearly always contained a de-identified subject ID, COVID-19 status, age in years and sex. Where available, HLA class I and class II types were taken from metadata supplied by the sample provider and were not determined by assay-based typing. Subjects who had been exposed to COVID-19, were actively infected with it, or had recovered from it provided the deeply sampled blood TCRbeta repertoires that made up the dataset. General study outcomes and caveats: Clinical and demographic metadata were provided uncurated, with the amount varying by source and participant.

TCRbeta CDR3 regions were amplified from genomic DNA by means of the immunoSEQ Assay, a bias-controlled multiplex PCR. Turning to the authors' computational methods: The number of nucleated cells in each sample was estimated from the amplification of reference gene primers within the assay. To quantify the absolute abundance of each unique TCRbeta CDR3 rearrangement, sequence reads were collapsed and filtered. For each sample, productive Simpson clonality was calculated as the square root of Simpson's diversity index across productive rearrangements. Here the immuneACCESS table is served through TCRdb, limited to in-frame sequences with V and J called. Missing clones are a known gap in these copies; in checked studies unresolved V genes cover under half, and the rest lacks a known reason. Clone size and V and J calls were adopted from that table, with D and trimming inferred from the DNA. The sample table shows roughly 160,000 clones, and less than 85% are seen once. Together, the top ten hold roughly 18% of the sample.

Enrolling through a virtual design, the prospective study's participants ranged in age from roughly 18 to 95 years and lived across roughly 24 United States geographic areas. In the prospective study, cohorts were assigned on the basis of participant-reported clinical history obtained from a screening survey and a study questionnaire. For ImmuneRACE Cohort 3, a participant was defined as recovered based on two consecutive negative NP/OP PCR tests, clearance by a healthcare professional, or resolution of symptoms. Mobile phlebotomists in the prospective study collected whole blood, serum and a nasopharyngeal or oropharyngeal swab from every participant. Prospective study participants could optionally give additional blood draws and questionnaires over an approximately two-month period. Blood samples from the prospective study were shipped frozen or at room temperature prior to DNA extraction. For this clone: Its cognate antigen has yet to be identified. It has no much larger one-base neighbor in the sample; base qualities were not kept.

Relative to germline, V is 7 bases shorter and J is 0 bases shorter, with 10 bases between their ends. From the cysteine through the phenylalanine, the CDR3 covers 13 amino acids. Only CDR3 DNA remains: 39 bases, in frame from the first base. The germline V gene gives CDR1 as MDHEN and CDR2 as SYDVKM. This TCR was sampled from a man between 60 and 70 years old who had recovered from COVID-19. In this chain, TRBV28 is recombined with TRBJ2-7; the best D guess is TRBD2, with 5 bases matching. Sequencing used PBMCs or T cells enriched from blood (not recorded which). CDR3 region: CASNGMGSYEQYF. The DNA sequence reads TGTGCCAGCAACGGGATGGGCTCCTACGAGCAGTACTTC.